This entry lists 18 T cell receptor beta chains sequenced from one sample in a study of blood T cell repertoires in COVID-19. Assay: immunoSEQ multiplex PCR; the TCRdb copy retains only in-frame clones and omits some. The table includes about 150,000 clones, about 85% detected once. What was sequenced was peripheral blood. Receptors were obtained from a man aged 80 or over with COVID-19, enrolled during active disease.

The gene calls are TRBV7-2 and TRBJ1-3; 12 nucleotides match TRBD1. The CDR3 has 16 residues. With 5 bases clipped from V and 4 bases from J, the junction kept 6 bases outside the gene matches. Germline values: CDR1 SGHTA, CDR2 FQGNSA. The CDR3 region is CASSPGTGGEGNTIYF. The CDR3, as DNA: TGTGCCAGCAGCCCTGGGACAGGGGGCGAGGGAAACACCATATATTTT.

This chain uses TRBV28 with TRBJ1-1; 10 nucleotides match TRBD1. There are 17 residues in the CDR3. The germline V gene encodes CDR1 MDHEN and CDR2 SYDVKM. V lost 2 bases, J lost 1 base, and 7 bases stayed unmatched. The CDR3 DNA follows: TGTGCCAGCAGTTTAAGACAGGGGGCGGGGGCGAACACTGAAGCTTTCTTT. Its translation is CASSLRQGAGANTEAFF. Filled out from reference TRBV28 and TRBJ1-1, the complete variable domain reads DVKVTQSSRYLVKRTGEKVFLECVQDMDHENMFWYRQDPGLGLRLIYFSYDVKMKEKGDIPEGYSVSREKKERFSLILESASTNQTSMYLCASSLRQGAGANTEAFFGQGTRLTVV.

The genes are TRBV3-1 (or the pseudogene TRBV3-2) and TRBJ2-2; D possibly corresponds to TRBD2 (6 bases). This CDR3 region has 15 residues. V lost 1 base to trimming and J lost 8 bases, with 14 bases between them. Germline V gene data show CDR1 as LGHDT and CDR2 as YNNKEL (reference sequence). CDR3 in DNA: TGTGCCAGCAGCCAAGGAGTCGGGGGATTAGGGGAGCTGTTTTTT. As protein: CASSQGVGGLGELFF.

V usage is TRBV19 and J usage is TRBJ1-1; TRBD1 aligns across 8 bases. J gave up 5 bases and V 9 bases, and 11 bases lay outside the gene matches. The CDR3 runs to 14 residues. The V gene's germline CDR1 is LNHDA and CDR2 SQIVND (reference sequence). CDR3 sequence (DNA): TGTGCCAGCGCGACCAGGGGGCCTGGGACTGAAGCTTTCTTT. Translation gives CASATRGPGTEAFF.

For the CDR3, the DNA is TGTGCCAGCAGCTTACACAGGGGGCTGGGAGAGACCCAGTACTTC. Protein sequence: CASSLHRGLGETQYF. The chain employs TRBV7-3 and TRBJ2-5; 9 positions agree with TRBD1. The V and J ends lost 2 bases and 4 bases, in that order; junction bases with no gene match: 5. Germline CDR1 is SGHTA and CDR2 is FQGTGA. CDR3 length: 15 amino acids.

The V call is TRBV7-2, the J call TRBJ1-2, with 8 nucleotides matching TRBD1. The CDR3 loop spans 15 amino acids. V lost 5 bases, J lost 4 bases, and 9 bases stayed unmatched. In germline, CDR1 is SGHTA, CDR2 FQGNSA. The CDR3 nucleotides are TGTGCCAGCAGCCAACCACCGGGACAGGTCTATGGCTACACCTTC. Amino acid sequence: CASSQPPGQVYGYTF.

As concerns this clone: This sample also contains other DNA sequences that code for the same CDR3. Written as DNA, the CDR3 is TGTGCCAGCTCACCGGACAGGGAAGATCAGCCCCAGCATTTT. Its translation is CASSPDREDQPQHF. The chain carries TRBV18 and TRBJ1-5; TRBD1 agrees at 8 bases. The J segment lost 5 bases and the V segment lost 3 bases, leaving 3 bases of the junction unmatched. The CDR3 loop spans 14 amino acids. CDR1 and CDR2 from the germline V gene are KGHSH and LQKENI.

DNA for the CDR3: TGTGCCAGCAGTCTGGTGCGGGGGTATAATTCACCCCTCCACTTT. This translates into CASSLVRGYNSPLHF. The chain couples TRBV28 to TRBJ1-6; D might be TRBD1 (5 bases). Trimming took 5 bases from V and 4 from J, leaving 12 bases between them. Germline CDR1 is MDHEN and CDR2 is SYDVKM. There are 15 residues in the CDR3.

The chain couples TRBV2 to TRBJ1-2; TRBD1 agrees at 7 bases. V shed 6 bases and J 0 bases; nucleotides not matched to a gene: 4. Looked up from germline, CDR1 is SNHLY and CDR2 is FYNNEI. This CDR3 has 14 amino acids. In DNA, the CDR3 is TGTGCCAGCAGAGGACAGGTTGCTAACTATGGCTACACCTTC. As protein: CASRGQVANYGYTF.

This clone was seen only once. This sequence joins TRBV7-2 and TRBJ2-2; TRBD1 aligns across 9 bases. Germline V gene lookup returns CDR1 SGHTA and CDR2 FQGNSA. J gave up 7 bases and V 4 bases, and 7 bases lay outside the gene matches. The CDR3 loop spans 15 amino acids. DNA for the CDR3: TGTGCCAGCAGCTCCAACAGGGGGCTGAGCGGGGAGCTGTTTTTT. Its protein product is CASSSNRGLSGELFF.

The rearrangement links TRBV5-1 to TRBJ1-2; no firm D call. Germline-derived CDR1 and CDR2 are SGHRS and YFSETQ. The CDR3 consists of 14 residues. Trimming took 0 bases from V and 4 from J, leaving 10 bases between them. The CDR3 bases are TGCGCCAGCAGCTTGGATGGCGGGATCTATGGCTACACCTTC. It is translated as CASSLDGGIYGYTF.

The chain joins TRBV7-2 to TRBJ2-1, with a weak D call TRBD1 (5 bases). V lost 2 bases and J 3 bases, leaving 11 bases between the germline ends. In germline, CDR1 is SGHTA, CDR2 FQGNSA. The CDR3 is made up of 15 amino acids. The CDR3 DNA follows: TGTGCCAGCAGCTTATGGGGCAGGAGCTACAATGAGCAGTTCTTC. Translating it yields CASSLWGRSYNEQFF.

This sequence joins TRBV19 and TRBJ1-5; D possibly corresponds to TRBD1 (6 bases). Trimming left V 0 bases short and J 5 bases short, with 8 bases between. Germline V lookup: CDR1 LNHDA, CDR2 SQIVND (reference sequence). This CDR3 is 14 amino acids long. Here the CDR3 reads CASSIEQGYQPQHF. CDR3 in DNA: TGTGCCAGTAGTATAGAACAGGGTTATCAGCCCCAGCATTTT.

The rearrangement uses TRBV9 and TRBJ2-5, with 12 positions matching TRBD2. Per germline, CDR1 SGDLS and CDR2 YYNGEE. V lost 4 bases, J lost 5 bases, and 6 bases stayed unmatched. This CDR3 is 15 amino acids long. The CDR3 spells CASSSGLAGTETQYF. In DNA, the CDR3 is TGTGCCAGCAGCTCCGGACTAGCGGGGACGGAGACCCAGTACTTC.

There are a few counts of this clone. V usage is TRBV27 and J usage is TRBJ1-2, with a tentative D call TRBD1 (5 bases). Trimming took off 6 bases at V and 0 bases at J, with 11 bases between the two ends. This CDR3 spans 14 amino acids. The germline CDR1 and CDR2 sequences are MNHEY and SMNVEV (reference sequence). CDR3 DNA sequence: TGTGCCAGCAGACCGGGGGGGGCTAACTATGGCTACACCTTC. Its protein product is CASRPGGANYGYTF.

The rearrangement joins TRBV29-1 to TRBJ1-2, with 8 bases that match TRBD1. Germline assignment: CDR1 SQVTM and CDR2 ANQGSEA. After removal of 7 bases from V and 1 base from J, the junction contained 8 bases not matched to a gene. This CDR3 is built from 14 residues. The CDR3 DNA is TGCAGCGCACCCCAGGGGGCCAGTAACTATGGCTACACCTTC. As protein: CSAPQGASNYGYTF. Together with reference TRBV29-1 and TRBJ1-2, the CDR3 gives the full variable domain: SAVISQKPSRDICQRGTSLTIQCQVDSQVTMMFWYRQQPGQSLTLIATANQGSEATYESGFVIDKFPISRPNLTFSTLTVSNMSPEDSSIYLCSAPQGASNYGYTFGSGTRLTVV.

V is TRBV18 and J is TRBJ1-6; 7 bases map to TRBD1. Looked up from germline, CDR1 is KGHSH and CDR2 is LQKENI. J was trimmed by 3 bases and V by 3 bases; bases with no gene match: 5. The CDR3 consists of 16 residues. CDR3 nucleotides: TGTGCCAGCTCACCCCCGGGACAGCGCTATAATTCACCCCTCCACTTT. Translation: CASSPPGQRYNSPLHF.

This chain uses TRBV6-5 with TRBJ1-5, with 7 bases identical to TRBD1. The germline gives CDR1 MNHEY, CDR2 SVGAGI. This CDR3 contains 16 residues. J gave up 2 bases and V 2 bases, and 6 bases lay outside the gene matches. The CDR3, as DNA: TGTGCCAGCAGTTACACCTCTACAGGGGGCAATCAGCCCCAGCATTTT. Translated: CASSYTSTGGNQPQHF.